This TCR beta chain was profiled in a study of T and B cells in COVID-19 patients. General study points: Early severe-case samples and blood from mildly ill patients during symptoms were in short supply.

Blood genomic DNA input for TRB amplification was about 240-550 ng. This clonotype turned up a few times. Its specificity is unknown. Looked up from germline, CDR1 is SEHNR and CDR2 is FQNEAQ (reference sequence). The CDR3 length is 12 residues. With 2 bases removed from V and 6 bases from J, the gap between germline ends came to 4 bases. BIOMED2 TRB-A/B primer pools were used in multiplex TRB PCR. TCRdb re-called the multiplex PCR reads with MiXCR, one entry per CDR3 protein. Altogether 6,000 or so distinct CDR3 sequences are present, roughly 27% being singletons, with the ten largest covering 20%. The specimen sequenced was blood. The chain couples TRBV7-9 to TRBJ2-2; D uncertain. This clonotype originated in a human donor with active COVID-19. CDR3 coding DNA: TGTGCCAGCAGCTTAAGCGCCGGGGAGCTGTTTTTT. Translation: CASSLSAGELFF.